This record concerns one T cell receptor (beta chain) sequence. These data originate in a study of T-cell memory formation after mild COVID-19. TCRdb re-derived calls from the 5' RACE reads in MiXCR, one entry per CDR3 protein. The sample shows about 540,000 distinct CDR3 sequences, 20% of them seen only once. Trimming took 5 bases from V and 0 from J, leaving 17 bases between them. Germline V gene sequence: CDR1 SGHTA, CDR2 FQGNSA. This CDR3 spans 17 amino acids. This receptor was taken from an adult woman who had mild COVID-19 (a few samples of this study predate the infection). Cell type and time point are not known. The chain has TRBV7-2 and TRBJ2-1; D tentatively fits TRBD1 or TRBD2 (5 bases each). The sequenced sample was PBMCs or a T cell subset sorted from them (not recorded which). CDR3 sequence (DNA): TGTGCCAGCAGCCCCGTCGGGGCCATGAGCTCCTACAATGAGCAGTTCTTC. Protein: CASSPVGAMSSYNEQFF.